This entry lists 20 T cell receptor beta chains sequenced from one sample in a study of molecular identifiers for immune sequencing clone quantification. TCRdb re-analysed the PCR reads in MiXCR, keeping a single row per CDR3 protein. The sample holds about 640,000 distinct CDR3 sequences, about 20% seen once. Specimen: naive CD8+ T cells from blood, with Jurkat cell RNA spiked in. The sample's subset: FACS-sorted CD8+CD4-CCR7+CD45RA+ naive T cells. Every receptor here comes from a human donor in good health. Some libraries in this study had Jurkat cell RNA spiked in.

There are many counts of this clonotype. The gene calls are TRBV5-5 and TRBJ2-7; 10 bases agree with TRBD1. CDR3 length: 14 amino acids. The V gene's germline CDR1 is SGHKS and CDR2 YYEKEE (reference sequence). Trimming cost V 4 bases and J 4 bases; bases outside gene matches: 5. CDR3 loop: CASSLDRGLYEQYF. DNA of the CDR3: TGTGCCAGCAGCCTCGACAGGGGGCTTTACGAGCAGTACTTC.

This clonotype was picked up many times. This sequence joins TRBV24-1 and TRBJ1-1; the D is unclear. V lost 7 bases and J lost 6, with 8 bases in between. The CDR3 has 11 residues. The germline V gene encodes CDR1 KGHDR and CDR2 SFDVKD. This CDR3 reads CATRGNAEAFF. The CDR3 DNA reads TGTGCCACCAGGGGAAACGCTGAAGCTTTCTTT.

Ten or more counts support this clonotype. The chain has TRBV6-5 and TRBJ2-6; 10 nucleotides line up with TRBD1. Germline V gene data show CDR1 as MNHEY and CDR2 as SVGAGI. J was trimmed by 0 bases and V by 4 bases; bases with no gene match: 6. This CDR3 is built from 18 residues. CDR3 DNA: TGTGCCAGCAGTTTATCGGGACAGGGGAACTCTGGGGCCAACGTCCTGACTTTC. It yields the protein CASSLSGQGNSGANVLTF.

Comment on this clonotype: A much larger clone differs by one base, so this may be a read error. The conserved phenylalanine or tryptophan normally closing the CDR3 is absent here, so this likely arose from a read error. V is TRBV5-3 and J is TRBJ2-3; 7 bases are shared with TRBD1. TRBV5-3 is classed as an ORF, of uncertain function. CDR3 length equals 17 residues. CDR3 in amino acids: CASSLGSSGGRIDTQYL. CDR3 nucleotides: TGTGCCAGCAGCTTGGGGTCATCAGGGGGTCGGATAGATACGCAGTATCTT.

This clonotype was picked up many times. The V gene is TRBV20-1, the J gene TRBJ2-7, with a weak D call TRBD2 (7 bases). The CDR3 runs 16 residues. V was shortened by 2 bases and J by 2 bases, with 19 bases between the two germline ends. Germline loops: CDR1 DFQATT, CDR2 SNEGSKA (reference sequence). The CDR3 region has the DNA TGCAGTGCTAGACACCGGGGGGCGGGAGCTCCCTACGAGCAGTACTTC. Translating it yields CSARHRGAGAPYEQYF.

For this clonotype: The DNA is left out, because the CDR3 cannot be placed on it with certainty; the CDR3 is given as TCRdb lists it. The J gene is TRBJ2-2, the V gene TRBV4-2; TRBD2, the table's D call, lacks a check against the DNA. The CDR3 length is 16 residues, termini included. Looked up from germline, CDR1 is LGHNA and CDR2 is YNFKEQ. The CDR3 loop is CASSQDVGGGSGEQFF.

The chain has TRBV27 and TRBJ2-7; 7 positions match TRBD1. Germline V lookup: CDR1 MNHEY, CDR2 SMNVEV (reference sequence). V lost 6 bases and J lost 3; bases outside the gene matches: 8. This CDR3 spans 14 amino acids. CDR3 in amino acids: CASRLRDSNYEQYF. CDR3 DNA sequence: TGTGCCAGCAGGTTACGGGACAGCAACTACGAGCAGTACTTC.

At least ten counts were recorded for this clonotype. The chain uses TRBV5-6 and TRBJ1-6; 7 bases fit TRBD1. Germline trimming cut 4 bases from V and 9 bases from J; bases unmatched to any gene: 4. Germline V gives CDR1 SGHDT, CDR2 YYEEEE. This CDR3 has 13 amino acids. CDR3 region: CASSGTVGSPLHF. DNA of the CDR3: TGTGCCAGCAGCGGGACAGTCGGTTCACCCCTCCACTTT.

Comment on this clonotype: A much larger clone sits a single nucleotide away, making a read error possible. This chain connects TRBV6-2 or TRBV6-3 to TRBJ2-3; 8 nucleotides agree with TRBD1. CDR3 length: 14 residues. The germline CDR1 and CDR2 sequences are MNHEY and SVGEGT. The CDR3 DNA follows: TGTGCCAGCCGAAAAGCTTCCGGGACAGGTACGCAGTATTTT. It codes for CASRKASGTGTQYF.

This clonotype appeared a few times. This sequence joins TRBV27 and TRBJ2-7; the match to TRBD1 covers 9 bases. V shed 1 base and J 3 bases; nucleotides not matched to a gene: 7. This CDR3 region has 16 residues. The germline CDR1 and CDR2 sequences are MNHEY and SMNVEV (reference sequence). CDR3 residues: CASSLLVGQGLYEQYF. CDR3 nucleotide sequence: TGTGCCAGCAGTTTATTGGTGGGACAGGGACTCTACGAGCAGTACTTC.

The gene calls are TRBV10-3 and TRBJ2-7; no reliable D call. Trimming cost V 4 bases and J 0 bases, with 4 bases left between them. This CDR3 contains 12 residues. Looked up from germline, CDR1 is ENHRY and CDR2 is SYGVKD. The CDR3 nucleotides read TGTGCCATCAGTGGGGGCTCCTACGAGCAGTACTTC. Translated, it gives CAISGGSYEQYF.

This clonotype was detected many times. This chain uses TRBV19 with TRBJ2-3; the match to TRBD2 covers 12 bases. V shed 0 bases, J shed 2 bases, and the junction held 12 bases outside the gene matches. Germline CDR1 LNHDA, CDR2 SQIVND (reference sequence). CDR3 length: 20 residues. CDR3 DNA: TGTGCCAGTAGTATAGATACCCGAGAGACTAGCGGGGGCATCACAGATACGCAGTATTTT. This sequence encodes CASSIDTRETSGGITDTQYF.

Notes on this clonotype: The CDR3 carries no conserved terminal phenylalanine or tryptophan, so it likely arises from a read error. The chain employs TRBV19 and TRBJ2-5; D is unresolved. Germline values: CDR1 LNHDA, CDR2 SQIVND (reference sequence). The CDR3 has 11 amino acids. Deletions cut 3 bases from V and 3 bases from J, with 2 bases between. The CDR3, as DNA: TGTGCCAGTAGTATCGAAGAGACCCAGTACCTC. Translated, it gives CASSIEETQYL.

This clonotype was detected only a few times. This chain joins TRBV7-9 and TRBJ2-1; weak D call: TRBD2 (6 bases). CDR3 length equals 15 residues. Trimming stripped 5 bases from V and 5 bases from J, with 16 bases between. Germline CDR1 and CDR2: SEHNR and FQNEAQ (reference sequence). CDR3 sequence (DNA): TGTGCCAGCAGCCGACCCGGGACTCCTCACAATGAGCAGTTCTTC. Translation: CASSRPGTPHNEQFF.

Turning to this clonotype: It may be a read error: a sequence one base away is much more abundant. This chain links TRBV12-3 or TRBV12-4 with TRBJ2-4; unclear D gene. CDR3 length: 15 residues. The CDR3 sequence is CASSPPGLGKNTQYF. The DNA for the CDR3 is TGTGCCAGCAGTCCACCGGGCCTGGGCAAAAACACTCAGTACTTC.

This clonotype was seen repeatedly, ten times or more. This sequence joins TRBV7-9 and TRBJ2-7, with D unclear. The germline V and J ends were trimmed by 1 base and 6 bases, with 10 bases remaining between them. Germline CDR1 SEHNR, CDR2 FQNEAQ (reference sequence). The CDR3 runs to 13 residues. The CDR3 region has the DNA TGTGCCAGCAGCTTAGGGGGTGCGAGCGAGCAGTACTTC. Its protein product is CASSLGGASEQYF.

As to this clonotype: A much larger clone differs from this one at a single base, so this may be a read error. J is TRBJ1-1 and V is TRBV6-5; D may be TRBD1 (6 bases). In germline, CDR1 is MNHEY, CDR2 SVGAGI. This CDR3 has 13 residues. The V end lost 1 base, the J end lost 6 bases, and 9 bases lay between the germline ends. This CDR3 is CASSYYREAEAFF. The DNA of the CDR3 is TGTGCCAGCAGTTACTACAGGGAGGCTGAAGCTTTCTTT.

For this clonotype: One base away lies a much larger clone, so this may be a sequencing read error. Because the CDR3 is missing its conserved closing phenylalanine or tryptophan, this is likely a read error. This chain joins TRBV7-3 and TRBJ2-7; a possible D gene is TRBD2 (6 bases). CDR1 is SGHTA and CDR2 is FQGTGA in the germline V gene. Trimming removed 1 base at V and 2 bases at J, with 18 bases between. The CDR3 totals 17 residues. The CDR3 sequence: CASSLSWGLSVAYEQYY. CDR3 in DNA: TGTGCCAGCAGCTTAAGTTGGGGACTCTCGGTTGCCTACGAGCAGTACTAC.

This clonotype was picked up many times. V usage is TRBV15 and J usage is TRBJ1-1; no clear D gene. Germline lookup yields CDR1 LNHNV and CDR2 YYDKDF (reference sequence). V lost 0 bases and J 0 bases, leaving 8 bases between the germline ends. This CDR3 has 15 amino acids. The CDR3 sequence: CATSRDLGLNTEAFF. CDR3 sequence (DNA): TGTGCCACCAGCAGAGATCTAGGGTTGAACACTGAAGCTTTCTTT.

This clonotype was picked up many times. The chain has TRBV10-2 and TRBJ2-4, with 12 positions matching TRBD2. J lost 7 bases, V lost 7 bases, and 8 bases had no gene match. Per germline, CDR1 WSHSY and CDR2 SAAADI. The CDR3 length is 15 residues. DNA for the CDR3: TGCGCCAGCACTCCCGGACTAGCGGGGCAGAACATTCAGTACTTC. Protein product: CASTPGLAGQNIQYF.